This is a list of T cell receptor beta chains from one sample in a study of blood T cell repertoires in COVID-19. Data came from immunoSEQ multiplex PCR; TCRdb stores just in-frame clones and leaves some out. The table shows about 90,000 clones, with roughly 80% occurring only once. Sequenced input: peripheral blood. The receptors here all came from a woman in her 70s with acute or convalescent COVID-19. The CDR3 runs from the conserved cysteine through the conserved F or W. D genes are given only for firm matches.

-	TRBV19	CASSLLISNQPQHF
-	TRBV14	CASSHGGPGELFF
-	TRBV3-1/TRBV3-2	CASSLVGANNEQFF
TRBD1	TRBV6-2/TRBV6-3	CASSPGQGSTDTQYF
-	TRBV2	CASSEDLGGVNYEQYF
TRBD2	TRBV5-1	CASSLKAGAADTQYF
TRBD1	TRBV7-9	CASSWDSRTGGLDTQYF
-	TRBV20-1	CSASNRINQPQHF
-	TRBV14	CASRPTGIPYYGYTF
TRBD1	TRBV5-5	CASSRAGTGGTEAFF
TRBD2	TRBV2	CASSVRTSLGETQYF
TRBD1	TRBV27	CASSQKRTGLNTEAFF
TRBD1	TRBV19	CASTPGTGKYGYTF
-	TRBV6-5	CASKGGKGETQYF
-	TRBV6-5	CASSQGVDSEAFF
TRBD1	TRBV2	CASRQGANEKLFF
-	TRBV12-3/TRBV12-4	CASSWRGGNEQFF
-	TRBV3-1/TRBV3-2	CASGGAKNIQYF
TRBD1	TRBV6-1	CASSERGRGLGDTQYF
-	TRBV21-1	CASSTPAGWEETQYF
-	TRBV4-1	CASSRLELLANEQFF
-	TRBV6-2/TRBV6-3	CASSYFGQGNYEQYF
TRBD1	TRBV5-1	CASSWTGGAIGELFF
TRBD1	TRBV6-5	CASSSGTGNTDTQYF
-	TRBV5-5	CASSTDPRQSQPQHF
-	TRBV5-1	CASSLPTDTQYF
-	TRBV9	CASSRGSGGVTKNIQYF
-	TRBV2	CASSTLPIHTGVGSNQPQHF
-	TRBV7-2	CASSLNRASYNEQFF
-	TRBV19	CASSMGRESTEAFF
-	TRBV11-2	CASSLGGTSPGGEKLFF
-	TRBV14	CASSQGLRGEAFF
TRBD2	TRBV6-1	CASSEDGRAYNEQFF
TRBD1	TRBV19	CASSTWTGYNSPLHF
TRBD1	TRBV11-2	CASRSNRGFNEKLFF
-	TRBV5-1	CASSLVGAGNTIYF
TRBD1	TRBV7-2	CASSTDRGKNEKLFF
TRBD1	TRBV5-1	CASSERQGGAETQYF
TRBD1	TRBV29-1	CSVGDSVGGEQYF
-	TRBV3-1/TRBV3-2	CASSQGGPGAQYF
-	TRBV20-1	CSASYSLLGNEQFF
TRBD1	TRBV19	CASSLIPGTGGFNQPQHF
TRBD1	TRBV28	CASKERGRSNEKLFF
-	TRBV6-5	CASRTWEGQNTEAFF
-	TRBV7-2	CASIPSSAGANTGELFF
-	TRBV14	CASSQLDTRGEAFF
TRBD2	TRBV4-2	CASSPGGQRGEADTQYF
TRBD1	TRBV7-9	CASSRDRAKSYTF
TRBD2	TRBV27	CASSSSGRGYEQYF
TRBD1	TRBV6-5	CASRPGTDNSPLHF
TRBD1	TRBV29-1	CSAPGQGYTEAFF